The source of this TCR beta chain is a study of PD-1 blockade in mismatch repair-deficient tumors. Trimming removed 2 bases from V and 6 bases from J; junction bases left unmatched: 3. Looked up from germline, CDR1 is MNHEY and CDR2 is SMNVEV (reference sequence). The CDR3 is made up of 14 amino acids. Data came from immunoSEQ multiplex PCR; TCRdb stores just in-frame clones and leaves some out. The sample carries 100,000 to 150,000 clones, around 86% recorded once. The source is an adult with mismatch repair-deficient cancer. This chain uses TRBV27 with TRBJ1-1; 10 bases line up with TRBD1. The sample in question was peripheral blood, obtained 44 weeks after starting pembrolizumab. The CDR3 loop is CASSLGQGVAEAFF. The CDR3 region has the DNA TGTGCCAGCAGTTTAGGACAGGGGGTCGCTGAAGCTTTCTTT.